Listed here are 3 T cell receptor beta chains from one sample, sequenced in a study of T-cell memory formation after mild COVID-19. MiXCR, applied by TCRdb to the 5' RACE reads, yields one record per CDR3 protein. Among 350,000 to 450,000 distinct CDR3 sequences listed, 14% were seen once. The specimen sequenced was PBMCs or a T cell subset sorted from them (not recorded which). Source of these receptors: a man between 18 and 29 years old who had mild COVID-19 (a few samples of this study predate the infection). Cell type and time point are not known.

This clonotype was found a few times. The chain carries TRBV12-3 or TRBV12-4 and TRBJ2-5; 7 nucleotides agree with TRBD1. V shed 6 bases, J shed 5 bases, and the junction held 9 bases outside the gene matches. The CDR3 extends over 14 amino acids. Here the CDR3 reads CASRTTGPVETQYF. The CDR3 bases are TGTGCCAGCAGGACGACAGGGCCCGTGGAGACCCAGTACTTC.

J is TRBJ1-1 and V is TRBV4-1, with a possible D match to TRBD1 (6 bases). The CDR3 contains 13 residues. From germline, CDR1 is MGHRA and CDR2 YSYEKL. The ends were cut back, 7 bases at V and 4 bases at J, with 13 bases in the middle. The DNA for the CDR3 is TGCGCCAGCACCTTGACAGGCTTCACTGAAGCTTTCTTT. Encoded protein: CASTLTGFTEAFF.

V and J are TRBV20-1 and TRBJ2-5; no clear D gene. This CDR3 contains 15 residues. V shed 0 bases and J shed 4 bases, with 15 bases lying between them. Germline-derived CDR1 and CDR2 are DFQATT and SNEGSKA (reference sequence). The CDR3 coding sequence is TGCAGTGCTAGAGATCCGAACCGTGTCGGAGAGACCCAGTACTTC. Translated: CSARDPNRVGETQYF.